Each of the 6 T cell receptor beta chains below was sequenced from the same sample in a study of blood T cell repertoires in COVID-19 (dated by TCRdb to 2018 to 2020). Library generation was performed with the immunoSEQ multiplex PCR assay. TCRdb took this table from immuneACCESS and kept in-frame rearrangements with V and J called. Such tables lack part of the clones; where checked against another copy, unresolved V genes explain under half of the gap, and the rest is unexplained. This sample lists about 140,000 clones; 70% to 80% were detected once. Clones ranked in the top ten supply approximately 4.5% of the sample. Sequencing was carried out using peripheral blood. The receptors were sampled from a woman over 75 with active or convalescent COVID-19.

This chain connects TRBV24-1 to TRBJ2-3, with D perhaps TRBD1 (6 bases). Germline V gene sequence: CDR1 KGHDR, CDR2 SFDVKD. CDR3 length: 11 residues. Trimming pared 10 bases from V and 15 bases from J, leaving 19 bases between. The CDR3 nucleotides read TGTGCCACTAGCTACTCGGGACAATTCTATTTT. Amino acid sequence: CATSYSGQFYF.

In regard to this clone: A much larger clone lies a single base off, so this may be a read error. The chain links TRBV7-3 to TRBJ1-1; tentatively, D is TRBD1 (6 bases). Per the germline V gene, CDR1 is SGHTA and CDR2 is FQGTGA. The CDR3 runs 13 residues. Trimming removed 5 bases at V and 1 base at J, with 8 bases between. The CDR3 spells CASSPQGNTEAFF. The CDR3 DNA reads TGTGCCAGCAGCCCACAGGGGAACACTGAAGCTTTCTTT.

This CDR3 is CAISDRSQINYGYTF. The CDR3 DNA reads as TGTGCCATCAGTGATCGGAGCCAGATCAACTATGGCTACACCTTC. The rearrangement uses TRBV10-3 and TRBJ1-2; D unresolved. Germline-derived CDR1 and CDR2 are ENHRY and SYGVKD. Trimming removed 3 bases from V and 2 bases from J, with 13 bases in between. The CDR3 has 15 amino acids.

This sequence joins TRBV6-1 and TRBJ1-2; D unclear. Germline V gives CDR1 MNHNS, CDR2 SASEGT. Trimming pared 3 bases from V and 0 bases from J, leaving 8 bases between. The CDR3 is 14 residues long. The CDR3 spells CASSEAVANYGYTF. CDR3 bases: TGTGCCAGCAGTGAGGCGGTAGCTAACTATGGCTACACCTTC.

This clone appeared a few times. This sequence joins TRBV5-1 and TRBJ2-7; D is unresolved. Germline V lookup: CDR1 SGHRS, CDR2 YFSETQ. Trimming took 2 bases from V and 3 from J, leaving 3 bases between them. The CDR3 is 11 amino acids. Written as DNA, the CDR3 is TGCGCCAGCAGCTTCAACTACGAGCAGTACTTC. It codes for CASSFNYEQYF.

The gene calls are TRBV4-3 and TRBJ2-7, with 11 bases identical to TRBD1. The V and J ends lost 2 bases and 3 bases, in that order; junction bases with no gene match: 3. The CDR3 sequence is 15 residues long. Germline-derived CDR1 and CDR2 are LGHNA and YSLEER. DNA of the CDR3: TGCGCCAGCAGCCAATCCGGGACAGGGGGCTACGAGCAGTACTTC. This gives the protein CASSQSGTGGYEQYF.